The rows below give T cell receptor beta chains drawn from one sample of a study of long-term antiretroviral therapy in people with HIV. The method was immunoSEQ multiplex PCR; TCRdb's version includes in-frame clones alone and lacks a portion of them. The repertoire holds thousands of clones, with 65% to 85% as singletons. The specimen was unsorted PBMCs, collected 0.3 years before starting antiretroviral therapy. The receptors come from a young man with HIV. CDR3s include the opening cysteine and the closing phenylalanine or tryptophan. The D gene is left open where the match is weak. Expanded clones are given a class, and other clones once, few, many or no size at all.

cdr3_aa	cdr3_nt	clone_size	d_call	v_call	j_call
CASSPDALGNQPQHF	TGTGCCAGCAGTCCAGACGCCCTGGGCAATCAGCCCCAGCATTTT	NA	NA	TRBV2	TRBJ1-5
CSASVNTEAFF	TGCAGTGCTTCAGTGAACACTGAAGCTTTCTTT	NA	NA	TRBV20-1	TRBJ1-1
CASSGGPGRKTQYF	TGTGCCAGCAGTGGGGGACCGGGAAGAAAGACCCAGTACTTC	NA	NA	TRBV6-1	TRBJ2-5
CASRGTGGAGELFF	TGTGCCAGCAGAGGGACAGGGGGTGCCGGGGAGCTGTTTTTT	NA	TRBD1	TRBV2	TRBJ2-2
CASSRPPWTAGCEQYF	TGTGCCAGCAGCCGACCCCCATGGACAGCCGGCTGCGAGCAGTACTTC	NA	NA	TRBV11-2	TRBJ2-7
CASSLRQGAGRGYEQYF	TGTGCCAGCTCACTACGACAGGGGGCAGGGAGGGGTTACGAGCAGTACTTC	NA	TRBD1	TRBV18	TRBJ2-7
CASSRTGGESTEAFF	TGTGCCAGCAGTCGGACAGGGGGTGAGTCGACTGAAGCTTTCTTT	once	TRBD1	TRBV6-4	TRBJ1-1
CASSPFTGHPALYNEQFF	TGTGCCAGTAGTCCGTTCACAGGGCACCCCGCCCTATACAATGAGCAGTTCTTC	NA	NA	TRBV19	TRBJ2-1
CASSHPSGQGDYEQYF	TGTGCCAGCAGTCATCCCTCAGGACAGGGGGACTACGAGCAGTACTTC	NA	TRBD1	TRBV28	TRBJ2-7
CASSKGLAAHEQFF	TGTGCCAGCAGCAAAGGACTAGCGGCCCATGAGCAGTTCTTC	NA	TRBD2	TRBV7-9	TRBJ2-1
CASTLMGGPGETQYF	TGTGCCAGCACCCTTATGGGGGGGCCTGGAGAGACCCAGTACTTC	NA	NA	TRBV11-2	TRBJ2-5
CASRAGPSTDTQYF	TGTGCCAGCAGGGCCGGACCTAGCACAGATACGCAGTATTTT	NA	NA	TRBV25-1	TRBJ2-3
CASSSWWGTPGNTIYF	TGTGCCAGCAGCTCCTGGTGGGGCACCCCCGGAAACACCATATATTTT	once	NA	TRBV9	TRBJ1-3
CASSQDSGTNYGYTF	TGCGCCAGCAGCCAAGATAGTGGCACTAACTATGGCTACACCTTC	few	NA	TRBV4-3	TRBJ1-2
CASSFVGLWNEQFF	TGTGCCAGCAGTTTCGTGGGGCTCTGGAATGAGCAGTTCTTC	NA	NA	TRBV28	TRBJ2-1
CASSSTARYNSPLHF	TGTGCCAGCAGTTCGACAGCGCGATATAATTCACCCCTCCACTTT	NA	NA	TRBV28	TRBJ1-6
CAITRIIYEQYF	TGTGCCATCACCAGGATAATTTACGAGCAGTACTTC	NA	NA	TRBV10-3	TRBJ2-7
CASCQQSYPEKLFF	TGTGCCAGCTGCCAGCAGTCCTACCCCGAAAAACTGTTTTTT	NA	NA	TRBV28	TRBJ1-4
CASSLGVSYEQYF	TGTGCCAGCAGTTTAGGAGTTTCCTACGAGCAGTACTTC	NA	NA	TRBV28	TRBJ2-7
CASSLESAVNTEAFF	TGTGCCAGCAGCTTAGAATCGGCAGTGAACACTGAAGCTTTCTTT	NA	NA	TRBV11-2	TRBJ1-1
CASSVQGAGYGYTF	TGCGCCAGCAGCGTACAGGGGGCCGGATATGGCTACACCTTC	NA	TRBD1	TRBV5-1	TRBJ1-2
CASTGQGRDEQYF	TGTGCCAGCACAGGACAGGGACGCGACGAGCAGTACTTC	NA	TRBD1	TRBV2	TRBJ2-7
CASSFEEGGTQYF	TGTGCCAGCAGCTTTGAGGAGGGAGGTACGCAGTATTTT	NA	NA	TRBV7-3	TRBJ2-3
CASNNYRDTNYGYTF	TGTGCCAGCAACAATTACAGGGACACTAACTATGGCTACACCTTC	NA	NA	TRBV5-4	TRBJ1-2
CASSTKMGAGEKLFF	TGTGCCAGCAGCACAAAGATGGGGGCAGGTGAAAAACTGTTTTTT	NA	NA	TRBV7-2	TRBJ1-4
CASSPGQGLHTF	TGTGCCAGCAGCCCGGGACAGGGATTGCACACCTTC	NA	TRBD1	TRBV5-4	TRBJ1-2
CASSSTGGLNTGELFF	TGTGCCAGCAGCTCCACAGGGGGCCTGAACACCGGGGAGCTGTTTTTT	NA	TRBD1	TRBV5-6	TRBJ2-2
CASSPNTGELFF	TGTGCCAGCAGTCCGAACACCGGGGAGCTGTTTTTT	NA	NA	TRBV6-5	TRBJ2-2
CASSLGEDRGYGSSYEQYF	TGTGCCAGCAGCTTGGGGGAAGACAGGGGCTATGGAAGCTCCTACGAGCAGTACTTC	NA	TRBD1	TRBV5-5	TRBJ2-7
CASSEGGLNEQFF	TGTGCCAGCAGTGAAGGTGGTCTCAATGAGCAGTTCTTC	few	NA	TRBV6-1	TRBJ2-1
CSVEDRGFNYGYTF	TGCAGCGTTGAAGATCGGGGGTTCAACTATGGCTACACCTTC	NA	NA	TRBV29-1	TRBJ1-2
CASSIDSLWDGDRSSYNEQFF	TGTGCCAGTAGTATAGACTCACTATGGGACGGGGACAGGAGCTCCTACAATGAGCAGTTCTTC	once	TRBD1	TRBV19	TRBJ2-1
CASSQEYEESQYF	TGCGCCAGCAGCCAAGAATACGAGGAGAGCCAGTACTTC	NA	NA	TRBV4-1	TRBJ2-5
CASSLRYRDGEKLFF	TGTGCCAGCAGCTTAAGATATAGAGACGGGGAAAAACTGTTTTTT	NA	NA	TRBV7-9	TRBJ1-4
CASAPRTGPMNTGELFF	TGTGCCAGCGCTCCCCGAACGGGACCAATGAACACCGGGGAGCTGTTTTTT	once	NA	TRBV11-3	TRBJ2-2
CASSPAAVATYEQYF	TGTGCCAGCAGCCCAGCCGCCGTAGCCACCTACGAGCAGTACTTC	NA	NA	TRBV5-4	TRBJ2-7
CASSHGWKAGNTEAFF	TGTGCCAGCAGCCATGGGTGGAAGGCAGGGAACACTGAAGCTTTCTTT	NA	NA	TRBV11-3	TRBJ1-1
CASTGRNQETQYF	TGTGCCAGTACCGGTAGGAACCAAGAGACCCAGTACTTC	NA	NA	TRBV5-4	TRBJ2-5